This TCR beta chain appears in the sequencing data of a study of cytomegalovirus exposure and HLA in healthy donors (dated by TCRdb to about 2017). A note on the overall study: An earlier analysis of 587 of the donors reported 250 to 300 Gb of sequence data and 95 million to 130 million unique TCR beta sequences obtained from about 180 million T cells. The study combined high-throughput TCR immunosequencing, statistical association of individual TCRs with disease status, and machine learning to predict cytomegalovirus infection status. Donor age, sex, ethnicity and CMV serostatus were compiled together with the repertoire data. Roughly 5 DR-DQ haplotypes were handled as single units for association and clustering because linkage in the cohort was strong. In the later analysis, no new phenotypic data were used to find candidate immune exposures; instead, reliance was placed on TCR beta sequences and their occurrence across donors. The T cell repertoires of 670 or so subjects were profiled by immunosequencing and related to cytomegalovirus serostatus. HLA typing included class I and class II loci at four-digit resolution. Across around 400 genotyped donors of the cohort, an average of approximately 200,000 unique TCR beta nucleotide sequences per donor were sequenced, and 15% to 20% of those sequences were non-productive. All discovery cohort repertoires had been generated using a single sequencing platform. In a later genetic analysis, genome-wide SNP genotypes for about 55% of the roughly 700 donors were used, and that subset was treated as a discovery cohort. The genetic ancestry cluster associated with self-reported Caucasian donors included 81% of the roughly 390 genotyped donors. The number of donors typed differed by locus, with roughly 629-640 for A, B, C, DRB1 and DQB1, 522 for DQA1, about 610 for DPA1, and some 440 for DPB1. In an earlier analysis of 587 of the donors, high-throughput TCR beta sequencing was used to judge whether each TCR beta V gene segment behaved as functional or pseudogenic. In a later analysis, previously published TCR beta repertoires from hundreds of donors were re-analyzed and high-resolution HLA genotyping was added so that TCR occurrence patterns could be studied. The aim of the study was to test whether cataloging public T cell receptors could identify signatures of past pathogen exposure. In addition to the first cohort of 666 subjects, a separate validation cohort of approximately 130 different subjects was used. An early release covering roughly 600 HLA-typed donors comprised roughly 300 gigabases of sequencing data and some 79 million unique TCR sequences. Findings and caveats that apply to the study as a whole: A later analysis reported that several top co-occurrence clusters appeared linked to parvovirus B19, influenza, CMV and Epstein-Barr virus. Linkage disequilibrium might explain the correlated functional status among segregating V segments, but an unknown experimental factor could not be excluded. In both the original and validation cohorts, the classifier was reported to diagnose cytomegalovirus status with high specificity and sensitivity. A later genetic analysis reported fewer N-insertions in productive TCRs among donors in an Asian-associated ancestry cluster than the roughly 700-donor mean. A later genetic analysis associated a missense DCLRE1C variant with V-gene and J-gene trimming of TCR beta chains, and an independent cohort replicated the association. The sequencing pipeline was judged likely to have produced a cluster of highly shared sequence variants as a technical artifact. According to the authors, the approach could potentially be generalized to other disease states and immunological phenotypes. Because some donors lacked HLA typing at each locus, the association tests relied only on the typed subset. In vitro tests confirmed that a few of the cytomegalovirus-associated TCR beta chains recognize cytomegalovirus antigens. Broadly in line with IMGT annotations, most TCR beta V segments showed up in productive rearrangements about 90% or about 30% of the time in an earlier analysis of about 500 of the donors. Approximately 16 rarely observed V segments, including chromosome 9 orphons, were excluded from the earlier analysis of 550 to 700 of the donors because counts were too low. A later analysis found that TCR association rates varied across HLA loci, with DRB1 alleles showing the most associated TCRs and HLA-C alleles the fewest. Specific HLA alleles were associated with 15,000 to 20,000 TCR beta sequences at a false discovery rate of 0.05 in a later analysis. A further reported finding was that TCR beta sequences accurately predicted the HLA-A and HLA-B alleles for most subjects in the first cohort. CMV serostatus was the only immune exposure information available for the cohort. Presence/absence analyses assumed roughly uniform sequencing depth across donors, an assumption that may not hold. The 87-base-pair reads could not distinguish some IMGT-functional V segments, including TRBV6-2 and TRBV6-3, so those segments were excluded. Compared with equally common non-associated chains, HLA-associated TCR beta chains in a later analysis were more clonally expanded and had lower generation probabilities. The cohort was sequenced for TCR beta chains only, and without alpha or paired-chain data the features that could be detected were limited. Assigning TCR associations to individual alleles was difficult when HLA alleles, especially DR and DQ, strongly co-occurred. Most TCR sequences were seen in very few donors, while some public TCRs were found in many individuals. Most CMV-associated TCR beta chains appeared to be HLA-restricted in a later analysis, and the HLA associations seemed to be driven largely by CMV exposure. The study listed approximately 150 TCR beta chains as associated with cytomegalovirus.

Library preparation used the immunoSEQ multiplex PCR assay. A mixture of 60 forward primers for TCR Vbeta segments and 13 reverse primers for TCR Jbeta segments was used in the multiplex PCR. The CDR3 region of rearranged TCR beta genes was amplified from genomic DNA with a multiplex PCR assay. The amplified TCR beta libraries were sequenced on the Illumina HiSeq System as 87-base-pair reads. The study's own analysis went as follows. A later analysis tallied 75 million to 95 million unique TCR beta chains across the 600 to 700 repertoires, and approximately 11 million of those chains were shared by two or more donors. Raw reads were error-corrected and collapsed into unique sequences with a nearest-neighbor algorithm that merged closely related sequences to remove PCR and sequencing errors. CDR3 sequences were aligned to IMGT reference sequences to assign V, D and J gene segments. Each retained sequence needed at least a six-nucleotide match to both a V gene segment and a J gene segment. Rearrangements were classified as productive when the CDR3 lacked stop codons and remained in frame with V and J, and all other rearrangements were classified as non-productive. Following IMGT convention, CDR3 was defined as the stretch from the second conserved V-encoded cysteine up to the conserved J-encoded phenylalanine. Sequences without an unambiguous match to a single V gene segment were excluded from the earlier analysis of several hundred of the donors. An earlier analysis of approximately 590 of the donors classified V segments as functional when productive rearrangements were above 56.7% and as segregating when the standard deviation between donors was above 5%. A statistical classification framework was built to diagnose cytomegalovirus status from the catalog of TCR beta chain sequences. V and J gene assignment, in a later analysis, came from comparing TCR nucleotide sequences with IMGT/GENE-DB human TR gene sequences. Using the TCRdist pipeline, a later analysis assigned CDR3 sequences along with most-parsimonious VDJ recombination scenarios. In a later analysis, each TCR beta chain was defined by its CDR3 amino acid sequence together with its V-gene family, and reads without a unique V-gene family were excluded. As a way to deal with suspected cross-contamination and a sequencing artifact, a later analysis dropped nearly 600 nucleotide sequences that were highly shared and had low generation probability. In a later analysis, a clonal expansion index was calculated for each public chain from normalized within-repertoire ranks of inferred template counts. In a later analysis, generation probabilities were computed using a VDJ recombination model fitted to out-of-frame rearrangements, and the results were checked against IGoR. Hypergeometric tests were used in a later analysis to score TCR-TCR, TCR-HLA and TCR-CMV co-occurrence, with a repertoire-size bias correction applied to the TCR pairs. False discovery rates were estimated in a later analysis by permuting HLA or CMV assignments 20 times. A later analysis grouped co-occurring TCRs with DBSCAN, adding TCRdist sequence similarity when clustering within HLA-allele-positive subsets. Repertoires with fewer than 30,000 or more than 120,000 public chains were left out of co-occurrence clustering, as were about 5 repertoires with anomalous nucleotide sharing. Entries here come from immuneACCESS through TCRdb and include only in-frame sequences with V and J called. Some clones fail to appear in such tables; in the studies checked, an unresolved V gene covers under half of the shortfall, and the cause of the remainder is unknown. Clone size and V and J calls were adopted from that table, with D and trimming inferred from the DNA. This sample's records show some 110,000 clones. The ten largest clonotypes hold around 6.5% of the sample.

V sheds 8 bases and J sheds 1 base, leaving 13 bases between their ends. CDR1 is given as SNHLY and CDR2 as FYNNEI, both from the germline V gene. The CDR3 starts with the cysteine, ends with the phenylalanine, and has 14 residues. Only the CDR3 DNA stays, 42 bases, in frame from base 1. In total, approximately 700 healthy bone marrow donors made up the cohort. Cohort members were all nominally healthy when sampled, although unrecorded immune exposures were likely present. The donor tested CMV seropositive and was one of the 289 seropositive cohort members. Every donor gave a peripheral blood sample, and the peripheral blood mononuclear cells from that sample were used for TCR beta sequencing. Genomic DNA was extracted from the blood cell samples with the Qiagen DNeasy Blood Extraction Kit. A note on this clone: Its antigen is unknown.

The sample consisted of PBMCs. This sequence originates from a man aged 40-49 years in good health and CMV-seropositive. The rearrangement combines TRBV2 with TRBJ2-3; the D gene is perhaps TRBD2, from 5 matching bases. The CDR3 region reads CASGGLSGTDTQYF. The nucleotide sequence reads TGTGCCAGCGGAGGACTGTCAGGCACAGATACGCAGTATTTT.